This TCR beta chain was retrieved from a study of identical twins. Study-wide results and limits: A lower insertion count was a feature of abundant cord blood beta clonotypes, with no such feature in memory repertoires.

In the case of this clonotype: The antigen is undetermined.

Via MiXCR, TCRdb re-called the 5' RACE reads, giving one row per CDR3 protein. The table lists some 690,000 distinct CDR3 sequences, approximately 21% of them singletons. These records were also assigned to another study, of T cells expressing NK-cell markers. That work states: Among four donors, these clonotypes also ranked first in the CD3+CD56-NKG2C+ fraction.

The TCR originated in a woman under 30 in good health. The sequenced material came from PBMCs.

The CDR3 nucleotides are TGTGCCAGCAGCTTAGAGGAGAAAACCTACGAGCAGTACTTC. Translating it yields CASSLEEKTYEQYF. V and J are TRBV11-2 and TRBJ2-7; D gene uncertain. V lost 0 bases and J lost 2, with 8 bases in between. Germline V gene data show CDR1 as SGHAT and CDR2 as FQNNGV. The CDR3 has 14 amino acids.